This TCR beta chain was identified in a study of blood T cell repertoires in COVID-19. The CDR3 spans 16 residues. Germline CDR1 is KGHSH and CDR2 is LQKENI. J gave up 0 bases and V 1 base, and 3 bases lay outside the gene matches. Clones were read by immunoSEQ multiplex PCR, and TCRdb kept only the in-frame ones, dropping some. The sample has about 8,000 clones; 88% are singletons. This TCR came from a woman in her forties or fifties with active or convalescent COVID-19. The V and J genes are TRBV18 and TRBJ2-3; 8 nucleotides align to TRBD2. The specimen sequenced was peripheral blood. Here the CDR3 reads CASSPRLAGSTDTQYF. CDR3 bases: TGTGCCAGCTCACCACGGCTAGCGGGCAGCACAGATACGCAGTATTTT.